Detailed here is one TCR beta chain. This record belongs to a study of blood T cells in healthy people across ages. V trimming: 0 bases; J trimming: 2 bases; junction bases outside the gene matches: 10. The germline CDR1 and CDR2 sequences are LGHNA and YSLEER. There are 19 residues in the CDR3. Together with a sample-barcoded 5' primer, a J-beta primer mix was included in a second PCR lasting about 7 to 11 cycles. Per sample, CDR3-containing paired-end reads numbered at least 2.5 million. Each CDR3 protein is one row after TCRdb ran MiXCR on the 5' RACE reads. The sample lists around 990,000 distinct CDR3 sequences, 20% to 25% occurring once. Separately, the same data were catalogued under a study of T cells of mothers and their children. That work adds: Five or six children, together with their three healthy Caucasian mothers, made up the donors. Each mother gave over 8.5 million TCR beta CDR3 reads; each child, about 3 million. The analysis detected no persistent microchimeric T cell clones.

Material for sequencing was blood. The chain couples TRBV4-3 to TRBJ2-2, with 9 bases identical to TRBD2. The clonotype originates from a girl aged 2 to 9 in good health. CDR3 loop: CASSQDLAGAGGNTGELFF. The CDR3 DNA reads as TGCGCCAGCAGCCAAGATTTGGCTGGAGCGGGGGGAAACACCGGGGAGCTGTTTTTT.